This is a list of T cell receptor beta chains from one sample in a study of cytomegalovirus exposure and HLA in healthy donors. Assay: immunoSEQ multiplex PCR; the TCRdb copy retains only in-frame clones and omits some. The table has roughly 250,000 clones, about 86% seen once. Material: PBMCs. The source of these receptors is a woman aged 30 to 39 in good health and CMV-seropositive. Both conserved end residues are part of each CDR3. The order of the fields is V gene, J gene, D gene, clone size, CDR3 protein, CDR3 DNA. The D gene is left open where the match is weak. Expanded clones are given a class, and other clones once, few, many or no size at all.

>TRBV28|TRBJ2-6|-|once
CASRTGPGANVLTF
TGTGCCAGCAGAACAGGGCCTGGGGCCAACGTCCTGACTTTC
>TRBV5-4|TRBJ1-2|TRBD1|-
CASSIQGASYGYTF
TGTGCCAGCAGTATACAGGGGGCCAGCTATGGCTACACCTTC
>TRBV19|TRBJ1-1|-|-
CASSTMVVNTEAFF
TGTGCCAGTAGTACTATGGTAGTGAACACTGAAGCTTTCTTT
>TRBV29-1|TRBJ1-4|-|-
CSVGRTGGEKLFF
TGCAGCGTGGGCAGAACCGGGGGTGAAAAACTGTTTTTT
>TRBV9|TRBJ2-3|TRBD2|-
CASSPGGRTDTQYF
TGTGCCAGCAGTCCGGGGGGGCGTACAGATACGCAGTATTTT
>TRBV27|TRBJ2-7|TRBD1|-
CASSLSWDSSYEQYF
TGTGCCAGCAGTTTATCCTGGGACAGCTCCTACGAGCAGTACTTC
>TRBV6-1|TRBJ2-1|TRBD2|once
CASSERSGKYFYEQFF
TGTGCCAGCAGTGAACGAAGCGGGAAATATTTCTATGAGCAGTTCTTC
>TRBV7-9|TRBJ2-1|-|-
CASSFFNEQFF
TGTGCCAGCAGCTTCTTCAATGAGCAGTTCTTC
>TRBV2|TRBJ1-3|-|-
CASSGAAGNTIYF
TGTGCCAGCTCAGGGGCCGCTGGAAACACCATATATTTT
>TRBV2|TRBJ2-3|-|-
CASPLRLVDTQYF
TGTGCCAGCCCGTTACGGCTAGTCGATACGCAGTATTTT
>TRBV6-6|TRBJ2-7|TRBD1|-
CASQDRGHEQYF
TGTGCCAGTCAGGACAGGGGCCACGAGCAGTACTTC
>TRBV11-2|TRBJ1-5|TRBD1|-
CASSRDRGSQPQHF
TGTGCCAGCAGCCGAGACAGGGGTAGTCAGCCCCAGCATTTT
>TRBV15|TRBJ2-4|TRBD2|once
CATSKVLAGVGRKNIQYF
TGTGCCACCAGCAAAGTGCTAGCGGGAGTCGGTAGGAAAAACATTCAGTACTTC
>TRBV15|TRBJ1-2|TRBD1|-
CATSPDRGGGYTF
TGTGCCACCAGCCCCGACAGGGGAGGTGGCTACACCTTC
>TRBV30|TRBJ2-1|TRBD1|-
CAWSVGWETGGIDEQFF
TGTGCCTGGAGTGTAGGGTGGGAAACAGGGGGCATCGATGAGCAGTTCTTC
>TRBV29-1|TRBJ1-2|-|few
CSVDGRGYGYTF
TGCAGCGTTGATGGGCGGGGCTATGGCTACACCTTC